This T cell receptor beta chain derives from a study of a mutant IDH1 vaccine in newly diagnosed glioma. Germline V gives CDR1 SNHLY, CDR2 FYNNEI. After removal of 3 bases from V and 4 bases from J, the junction contained 13 bases not matched to a gene. The CDR3 totals 17 residues. Time point noted: week 47, end of study. In the vaccine, a single dose held 300 ug of the mutant IDH1 20-mer peptide, along with topical imiquimod. The patients received vaccinations eight times, in weeks 1, 3, 5, 7, 11, 15, 19 and 23. Each astrocytoma in the donors was new, WHO grade 3 or 4, IDH1-mutant and ATRX-lost. Remarks on this clone: No antigen is known for it.

The method was immunoSEQ multiplex PCR; TCRdb's version includes in-frame clones alone and lacks a portion of them. The sample carries 75,000 to 95,000 clones, roughly 90% recorded once. The sequencing used PBMCs, collected from a glioma patient whose treatment included an IDH1 peptide vaccine. The TCR originated in a woman aged 45-65 years with glioma. The V and J genes are TRBV2 and TRBJ2-5; 8 bases agree with TRBD2. DNA for the CDR3: TGTGCCAGCAGTGACGGGCAAGGAGCGGGAGAATCAGAGACCCAGTACTTC. Translation gives CASSDGQGAGESETQYF.